This record covers a single TCR beta chain. This entry belongs to a study of blood T cell repertoires in COVID-19. Study as a whole: Sources were T cells, B-cell-depleted T cells, or PBMCs; the material itself was cDNA or gDNA.

TCRdb's copy holds only in-frame clones and misses some; the assay was immunoSEQ multiplex PCR. In the table there are roughly 150,000 clones, around 90% of which are singletons. The sequenced material came from PBMCs or T cells enriched from blood (not recorded which). This clonotype was obtained from a woman in her thirties or forties who had been exposed to COVID-19.

CDR3 loop: CASSPSQGLSPSYEQYF. CDR3 in DNA: TGTGCCAGCAGCCCATCACAGGGGCTATCACCTTCCTACGAGCAGTACTTC. V gene TRBV3-1 (or the pseudogene TRBV3-2) combines with J gene TRBJ2-7; 7 bases map to TRBD1. CDR3 size: 17 residues. In germline, CDR1 is LGHDT, CDR2 YNNKEL (reference sequence). The V and J ends lost 4 bases and 1 base, in that order; junction bases with no gene match: 13.